The 17 T cell receptor beta chains presented below share a single source sample, sequenced in a study of cytomegalovirus exposure and HLA in healthy donors. The PCR made use of 60 Vbeta and 13 Jbeta primers. Assay used: immunoSEQ multiplex PCR; TCRdb lists only in-frame clones, some missing. The repertoire has about 150,000 clones, 60% to 85% of them found once; the top ten carry 6.5% to 9%. Sequenced input: PBMCs. All receptors derive from a man aged 30 to 39 in good health and CMV-seronegative.

The genes are TRBV10-3 and TRBJ2-5; D possibly corresponds to TRBD1 (6 bases). This CDR3 comprises 13 residues. Trimming cost V 6 bases and J 4 bases, with 12 bases left between them. Germline V gene sequence: CDR1 ENHRY, CDR2 SYGVKD. This chain's CDR3 is CAISEDSRETQYF. The CDR3 nucleotides are TGTGCCATCAGCGAGGACAGTAGAGAGACCCAGTACTTC.

The chain is built from TRBV7-9 and TRBJ1-4; D call uncertain. The CDR3 length is 17 residues. Germline CDR1 is SEHNR and CDR2 is FQNEAQ (reference sequence). Between the trimmed V and J ends, which lost 1 base and 0 bases, there was a span of 12 bases. CDR3 DNA sequence: TGTGCCAGCAGCTTAGGAGGCAGCAGTGCAACTAATGAAAAACTGTTTTTT. Protein sequence: CASSLGGSSATNEKLFF.

This clone was found once. The chain uses TRBV7-2 and TRBJ2-5, with D tentatively TRBD1 (5 bases). Germline CDR1 and CDR2: SGHTA and FQGNSA. V was pared by 0 bases and J by 5 bases, with 10 bases between. CDR3 size: 14 residues. The CDR3 coding sequence is TGTGCCAGCAGCTTAGCGCAGGGTAGCGAGACCCAGTACTTC. Its translation is CASSLAQGSETQYF.

V is TRBV25-1 and J is TRBJ1-4; TRBD1 is a possible D gene (6 bases). V lost 4 bases and J lost 0, with 9 bases in between. The CDR3 spans 15 residues. Per germline, CDR1 MGHDK and CDR2 SYGVNS. CDR3 in DNA: TGTGCCAGCAGTGTGGACAGCCCAACTAATGAAAAACTGTTTTTT. Amino acids: CASSVDSPTNEKLFF.

The chain couples TRBV30 to TRBJ1-1, with unresolved D. Germline CDR1 is GTSNPN and CDR2 is SVGIG (reference sequence). V lost 4 bases and J 1 base, leaving 7 bases between the germline ends. The CDR3 loop spans 12 amino acids. CDR3 amino acids: CAWNKPNTEAFF. The CDR3 DNA sequence: TGTGCCTGGAATAAGCCGAACACTGAAGCTTTCTTT.

V is TRBV5-5 and J is TRBJ2-5, with D maybe TRBD1 (5 bases). The CDR3 spans 13 residues. From germline, CDR1 is SGHKS and CDR2 YYEKEE (reference sequence). Trimming took off 7 bases at V and 1 base at J, with 11 bases between the two ends. The CDR3 DNA reads TGTGCCAGCTCGACAGAGTTCCAAGAGACCCAGTACTTC. Translating it yields CASSTEFQETQYF.

The chain has TRBV10-3 and TRBJ1-1, with a possible D match to TRBD1 (6 bases). Trimming took off 4 bases at V and 1 base at J, with 16 bases between the two ends. The CDR3 is 16 amino acids. Germline lookup yields CDR1 ENHRY and CDR2 SYGVKD. CDR3 coding DNA: TGTGCCATCAGTGGCGCTCGGGCAGGGGCGAACACTGAAGCTTTCTTT. It yields the protein CAISGARAGANTEAFF.

This sequence joins TRBV13 and TRBJ2-2; D is possibly TRBD2 (6 bases). There are 15 residues in the CDR3. CDR1 PRHDT and CDR2 FYEKMQ come from the germline V gene (reference sequence). V lost 5 bases to trimming and J lost 6 bases, with 16 bases between them. The CDR3 reads CASSPGTPQSGELFF. The CDR3 DNA follows: TGTGCCAGCAGCCCCGGGACTCCTCAATCCGGGGAGCTGTTTTTT.

V and J are TRBV5-1 and TRBJ2-7, with D possibly TRBD2 on 6 matching bases. The CDR3 runs 14 residues. Germline V CDR1 and CDR2: SGHRS, YFSETQ. Between the trimmed V and J ends, which lost 4 bases and 3 bases, there was a span of 14 bases. CDR3 coding DNA: TGCGCCAGCAGCCCCTCGGAGGGGAACTACGAGCAGTACTTC. Protein: CASSPSEGNYEQYF. The whole variable domain, remainder taken from reference TRBV5-1 and TRBJ2-7, is KAGVTQTPRYLIKTRGQQVTLSCSPISGHRSVSWYQQTPGQGLQFLFEYFSETQRNKGNFPGRFSGRQFSNSRSEMNVSTLELGDSALYLCASSPSEGNYEQYFGPGTRLTVT.

The rearrangement links TRBV7-2 to TRBJ1-5; tentative D call: TRBD1 (5 bases). The CDR3 covers 15 residues. The ends were cut back, 1 base at V and 7 bases at J, with 14 bases in the middle. In germline, CDR1 is SGHTA, CDR2 FQGNSA. The CDR3 is CASSLGGLTEQPQHF. DNA of the CDR3: TGTGCCAGCAGCTTAGGGGGACTGACCGAACAGCCCCAGCATTTT.

The chain joins TRBV6-5 to TRBJ2-7, with D perhaps TRBD2 (5 bases). V was cut by 4 bases and J by 4 bases, with 17 bases left in between. This CDR3 spans 15 amino acids. Germline-derived CDR1 and CDR2 are MNHEY and SVGAGI. CDR3 in amino acids: CASSSPAGRRYEQYF. CDR3 bases: TGTGCCAGCAGTTCCCCCGCCGGCAGGAGGTACGAGCAGTACTTC.

This sequence joins TRBV6-1 and TRBJ1-5; D unclear. The CDR3 is made up of 15 amino acids. In germline, CDR1 is MNHNS, CDR2 SASEGT. Trimming stripped 0 bases from V and 4 bases from J, with 10 bases between. The CDR3 DNA reads TGTGCCAGCAGTGAAGCGGCGAGGGCTAATCAGCCCCAGCATTTT. This sequence encodes CASSEAARANQPQHF.

CDR3 bases: TGTGCCAGCAGCCGGGACAGGGGATACACCGGGGAGCTGTTTTTT. Translation: CASSRDRGYTGELFF. This chain joins TRBV2 and TRBJ2-2, with TRBD1 identical over 10 bases. The junction had 4 bases not matched to a gene; V was cut back by 6 bases and J by 3 bases. CDR1 SNHLY and CDR2 FYNNEI come from the germline V gene. This CDR3 is built from 15 residues.

The gene calls are TRBV6-5 and TRBJ2-5; D possibly corresponds to TRBD1 (6 bases). V shed 7 bases and J shed 5 bases, with 8 bases lying between them. This CDR3 has 11 amino acids. The germline gives CDR1 MNHEY, CDR2 SVGAGI. The CDR3 nucleotides read TGTGCCAGCACAAGGGGGGAGACCCAGTACTTC. Its protein product is CASTRGETQYF.

The gene calls are TRBV6-6 and TRBJ2-1; 10 positions agree with TRBD1. The V and J ends lost 6 bases and 7 bases, in that order; junction bases with no gene match: 9. This CDR3 is built from 15 residues. Germline lookup yields CDR1 MNHNY and CDR2 SVGAGI (reference sequence). CDR3 nucleotide sequence: TGTGCCAGCAGCCTGACAGGGGGCACGTTGAATGAGCAGTTCTTC. Residues: CASSLTGGTLNEQFF.

The chain is built from TRBV30 and TRBJ2-1; the D is unclear. Germline-derived CDR1 and CDR2 are GTSNPN and SVGIG (reference sequence). V gave up 0 bases and J gave up 4 bases, with 7 bases separating them. The CDR3 is made up of 13 amino acids. The DNA for the CDR3 is TGTGCCTGGAGTGTATCGCAGTACAATGAGCAGTTCTTC. Translating gives CAWSVSQYNEQFF.

The rearrangement links TRBV30 to TRBJ2-7, with D maybe TRBD2 (7 bases). V lost 2 bases and J 4 bases, leaving 12 bases between the germline ends. The CDR3 extends over 13 amino acids. The V gene's germline CDR1 is GTSNPN and CDR2 SVGIG (reference sequence). The CDR3 is CAWSPRGGYEQYF. Written as DNA, the CDR3 is TGTGCCTGGAGTCCGAGGGGGGGTTACGAGCAGTACTTC.